These 3 T cell receptor beta chains were sequenced from one sample in a study of T cells in Graves' hyperthyroidism and ophthalmopathy. TCR beta CDR3 region amplification was performed from RNA transcripts. Carried out on the TCR CDR3, a first-round RT-PCR used the HTBI primer set. TCRdb fed the multiplex PCR reads into MiXCR, producing one record per CDR3 protein. Of 350,000 or so distinct CDR3 sequences listed, around a sixth are singletons. Sequenced sample: blood. Source of these receptors: a woman aged 40 to 55 with Graves' ophthalmopathy.

This clonotype showed up many times. This rearrangement joins TRBV10-3 to TRBJ2-2, with TRBD2 identical over 7 bases. V dropped 3 bases and J dropped 4; count of bases not matched to a gene: 2. The CDR3 contains 14 residues. The germline V gene has CDR1 ENHRY and CDR2 SYGVKD. In nucleotides, the CDR3 is TGTGCCATCAGTGAAGGGAGGGGCACCGGGGAGCTGTTTTTT. It translates to CAISEGRGTGELFF.

There are many counts of this clonotype. The chain joins TRBV20-1 to TRBJ2-7; D is uncertain. The V end lost 3 bases, the J end lost 6 bases, and 9 bases lay between the germline ends. The CDR3 totals 11 residues. CDR1 and CDR2 from the germline V gene are DFQATT and SNEGSKA (reference sequence). The CDR3 DNA reads TGCAGTGCTAGTGAATATAGCGAGCAGTACTTC. As protein: CSASEYSEQYF.

The table lists this clonotype with many counts. This CDR3 reads CASSSGQRGLPGYTF. The CDR3 nucleotides read TGTGCCAGCAGTTCGGGCCAAAGGGGGCTACCTGGCTACACCTTC. The rearrangement links TRBV12-3 or TRBV12-4 to TRBJ1-2, with 7 bases that match TRBD1. The CDR3 extends over 15 amino acids. Unmatched junction bases numbered 12, after V lost 4 bases and J lost 7 bases.